Following are 11 T cell receptor beta chains from one sample sequenced in a study of blood T cell repertoires in COVID-19. The assay was immunoSEQ multiplex PCR, and TCRdb's table has in-frame clones only and misses some. The table lists 380,000 or so clones, 89% of them singletons, with 0.95% to 1.5% in the top ten. Sequencing was done on a sample of peripheral blood. The receptors shown here come from a man aged 35-49 years with acute or convalescent COVID-19.

The J gene is TRBJ1-1, the V gene TRBV7-9; D is unclear. V lost 5 bases and J 7 bases, leaving 11 bases between the germline ends. CDR3 length: 12 amino acids. CDR1 and CDR2 from the germline V gene are SEHNR and FQNEAQ (reference sequence). The chain's CDR3 is CASSASGFEAFF. DNA of the CDR3: TGTGCCAGCAGCGCCTCGGGGTTTGAAGCTTTCTTT. Combining the CDR3 with reference TRBV7-9 and TRBJ1-1 gives the whole variable domain DTGVSQNPRHKITKRGQNVTFRCDPISEHNRLYWYRQTLGQGPEFLTYFQNEAQLEKSRLLSDRFSAERPKGSFSTLEIQRTEQGDSAMYLCASSASGFEAFFGQGTRLTVV.

This chain uses TRBV7-3 with TRBJ2-7; 12 bases align to TRBD2. This CDR3 region has 13 residues. The germline V gene encodes CDR1 SGHTA and CDR2 FQGTGA. The V and J ends lost 4 bases and 7 bases, in that order; junction bases with no gene match: 2. As DNA, the CDR3 is TGTGCCAGCAGCTGGGGGACTAGCGGGGAGCAGTACTTC. Translation: CASSWGTSGEQYF.

This chain connects TRBV28 to TRBJ1-2; 9 positions match TRBD1. CDR3 length: 14 amino acids. V lost 6 bases, J lost 4 bases, and 6 bases stayed unmatched. Per the germline V gene, CDR1 is MDHEN and CDR2 is SYDVKM. Written as DNA, the CDR3 is TGTGCCAGCAGGGGACAGGGTCTCTTCTATGGCTACACCTTC. Translating it yields CASRGQGLFYGYTF.

This clone occurred once. This rearrangement joins TRBV15 to TRBJ1-5; possibly TRBD1 for D (6 bases). Per the germline V gene, CDR1 is LNHNV and CDR2 is YYDKDF (reference sequence). The CDR3 contains 15 residues. V dropped 3 bases and J dropped 4 bases, with 13 bases sitting between them. The CDR3 region has the DNA TGTGCCACCAGCAGGAGGACAGTGCAGAATCAGCCCCAGCATTTT. Translating gives CATSRRTVQNQPQHF.

V and J are TRBV5-1 and TRBJ2-7; 11 nucleotides line up with TRBD2. V was clipped by 0 bases and J by 0 bases; unmatched bases: 2. Germline CDR1 and CDR2: SGHRS and YFSETQ. This CDR3 spans 16 amino acids. The CDR3 DNA reads TGCGCCAGCAGCTTGGCACTAGCGGGAGACTCCTACGAGCAGTACTTC. Translated, it gives CASSLALAGDSYEQYF.

The chain is built from TRBV11-1 and TRBJ2-1, with 14 bases matching TRBD2. After removal of 6 bases from V and 2 bases from J, the junction contained 3 bases not matched to a gene. The CDR3 length is 16 residues. Per germline, CDR1 SGHAT and CDR2 FQDESV (reference sequence). The DNA of the CDR3 is TGTGCCAGCAGAGAGACTAGCGGGAGGGCCTACAATGAGCAGTTCTTC. Translated, it gives CASRETSGRAYNEQFF. Using reference TRBV11-1 and TRBJ2-1 for the parts outside the CDR3, the full variable domain is EAEVAQSPRYKITEKSQAVAFWCDPISGHATLYWYRQILGQGPELLVQFQDESVVDDSQLPKDRFSAERLKGVDSTLKIQPAELGDSAMYLCASRETSGRAYNEQFFGPGTRLTVL.

The gene calls are TRBV6-2 or TRBV6-3 and TRBJ2-7, with TRBD2 matching 11 bases. Germline V CDR1 and CDR2: MNHEY, SVGEGT. The length of the CDR3 is 15 residues. V shed 6 bases, J shed 0 bases, and the junction held 4 bases outside the gene matches. CDR3 nucleotide sequence: TGTGCCAGCAGCTTTGGACTAGCGGGCTCCTACGAGCAGTACTTC. The encoded protein is CASSFGLAGSYEQYF.

Only a few counts were recorded for this clone. V usage is TRBV5-1 and J usage is TRBJ2-1, with D perhaps matching TRBD1 (6 bases). The ends were cut back, 0 bases at V and 8 bases at J, with 12 bases in the middle. The CDR3 contains 14 residues. Germline CDR1 and CDR2: SGHRS and YFSETQ. The chain's CDR3 is CASSLEGRGDEQFF. Written as DNA, the CDR3 is TGCGCCAGCAGCTTGGAGGGCAGGGGTGATGAGCAGTTCTTC.

V gene TRBV3-1 (or the pseudogene TRBV3-2) combines with J gene TRBJ1-3, with a tentative D call TRBD1 (6 bases). V lost 0 bases to trimming and J lost 2 bases, with 11 bases between them. Germline CDR1 reads LGHDT; CDR2 reads YNNKEL (reference sequence). The CDR3 totals 16 residues. The CDR3 sequence: CASSQDSWGPGNTIYF. Written as DNA, the CDR3 is TGTGCCAGCAGCCAAGACTCGTGGGGGCCTGGAAACACCATATATTTT.

This sequence joins TRBV28 and TRBJ1-5; unclear D gene. This CDR3 has 16 amino acids. Germline V gene data show CDR1 as MDHEN and CDR2 as SYDVKM. Trimming took off 2 bases at V and 4 bases at J, with 15 bases between the two ends. CDR3 in amino acids: CASSLRGWRGNQPQHF. Written as DNA, the CDR3 is TGTGCCAGCAGTTTAAGAGGGTGGAGAGGAAATCAGCCCCAGCATTTT.

V is TRBV15 and J is TRBJ2-1; 7 bases map to TRBD2. The CDR3 length is 16 residues. J lost 2 bases, V lost 4 bases, and 8 bases had no gene match. Germline CDR1 is LNHNV and CDR2 is YYDKDF (reference sequence). The chain's CDR3 is CATSKGDYRTYNEQFF. CDR3 nucleotides: TGTGCCACCAGCAAAGGGGACTACCGGACCTACAATGAGCAGTTCTTC.